This TCR beta chain was observed in a study of blood T cell repertoires in COVID-19. In the authors' methods: Amplification of reference gene primers provided the estimated nucleated cell counts. Using immunoSEQ multiplex PCR, the repertoire was profiled, and TCRdb retains in-frame clones only, with some absent. V and J calls and clone size follow that table, whereas D and trimming were derived from the DNA. This table has about 430,000 clones, approximately 88% appearing once. This CDR3 contains 17 residues. V was trimmed by 5 bases and J by 4 bases, leaving 21 bases between them. Germline V gives CDR1 SEHNR, CDR2 FQNEAQ (reference sequence).

The TCR sequence derives from a woman younger than 45 with acute COVID-19. What was sequenced was PBMCs or T cells enriched from blood (not recorded which). The chain carries TRBV7-9 and TRBJ2-1, with D perhaps TRBD1 (5 bases). The DNA of the CDR3 is TGTGCCAGCAGCCTCACTCGGAGCCAGGGAATTTACAATGAGCAGTTCTTC. Protein sequence: CASSLTRSQGIYNEQFF.